The 21 T cell receptor beta chains given below trace back to one sample, sequenced in a study of blood T cells in healthy people across ages. Through a sample-barcoded 5' primer and a J-beta primer mix, a second PCR was run for roughly 6 to 12 cycles. Each CDR3 protein gets one entry after TCRdb re-called the 5' RACE reads with MiXCR. The sample contains about 730,000 distinct CDR3 sequences, roughly 41% of which appear only once. Sequenced input: blood. The source is a woman aged 55-70 years in good health.

The table lists this clonotype with a few counts. This sequence joins TRBV5-1 and TRBJ1-2, with TRBD1 as a possible D gene (5 bases). Germline-derived CDR1 and CDR2 are SGHRS and YFSETQ. There are 14 residues in the CDR3. Trimming cost V 2 bases and J 8 bases, with 16 bases left between them. The CDR3 DNA follows: TGCGCCAGCAGCTTAAGCCGGGGGGACGAAGGCTACACCTTC. It yields the protein CASSLSRGDEGYTF.

This clonotype was counted a few times. The chain carries TRBV9 and TRBJ2-1; 13 bases align to TRBD2. This CDR3 has 16 residues. Trimming cost V 0 bases and J 8 bases; bases outside gene matches: 5. Germline assignment: CDR1 SGDLS and CDR2 YYNGEE. The CDR3 sequence is CASSVGGLAGVDEQFF. The DNA of the CDR3 is TGTGCCAGCAGCGTAGGTGGACTAGCGGGAGTTGATGAGCAGTTCTTC.

This chain joins TRBV20-1 and TRBJ1-4; 11 positions match TRBD1. In germline, CDR1 is DFQATT, CDR2 SNEGSKA (reference sequence). This CDR3 has 19 amino acids. The trim removed 4 bases at V and 0 bases at J, leaving 13 bases unmatched. CDR3 in DNA: TGCAGTGCTATTGGACAGGGGGCGAACCTACTAACAACTAATGAAAAACTGTTTTTT. Residues: CSAIGQGANLLTTNEKLFF.

This chain connects TRBV13 to TRBJ2-1; no reliable D call. CDR1 PRHDT and CDR2 FYEKMQ come from the germline V gene (reference sequence). V was trimmed by 0 bases and J by 10 bases, leaving 7 bases between them. The CDR3 is 12 amino acids. This CDR3 reads CASSLGSREQFF. CDR3 in DNA: TGTGCCAGCAGCTTAGGGTCCCGGGAGCAGTTCTTC.

The rearrangement uses TRBV18 and TRBJ2-1; 7 bases fit TRBD2. The CDR3 extends over 15 amino acids. Germline-derived CDR1 and CDR2 are KGHSH and LQKENI. Trimming cost V 5 bases and J 7 bases; bases outside gene matches: 11. CDR3: CASSARPAGSNEQFF. In DNA, the CDR3 is TGTGCCAGCTCAGCCCGACCAGCGGGGTCAAATGAGCAGTTCTTC.

Details on this clonotype: A much larger clonotype is one base distant, so this may be a read error. The J gene is TRBJ2-5, the V gene TRBV5-1; D is tentatively TRBD1 or TRBD2 (5 bases each). Trimming cost V 4 bases and J 4 bases, with 20 bases left between them. CDR1 and CDR2 from the germline V gene are SGHRS and YFSETQ. The length of the CDR3 is 16 residues. The CDR3 region has the DNA TGCGCCAGCAGCCAACTTACCCCCGGGACCAGAGAGACCCAGTACTTC. This translates into CASSQLTPGTRETQYF.

In its sample, this clonotype was seen a few times. Given a much more abundant clone one base away, this may be a read error. The chain joins TRBV29-1 to TRBJ2-5; no definite D call. The CDR3 runs to 13 residues. V was trimmed by 1 base and J by 11 bases, leaving 17 bases between them. Germline V gives CDR1 SQVTM, CDR2 ANQGSEA. In nucleotides, the CDR3 is TGCAGCGTTGAAGGGGTGCAATACAATGAGCAGTACTTC. Translated: CSVEGVQYNEQYF.

This chain uses TRBV6-6 with TRBJ1-6, with D unresolved. V dropped 7 bases and J dropped 10 bases, with 14 bases sitting between them. Per the germline V gene, CDR1 is MNHNY and CDR2 is SVGAGI (reference sequence). CDR3 size: 13 residues. The CDR3 here is CASKETALSPLHF. The CDR3 DNA is TGTGCCAGCAAAGAGACGGCGTTATCACCCCTCCACTTT.

The chain carries TRBV5-1 and TRBJ2-3; D remains unclear. The V end lost 1 base, the J end lost 3 bases, and 6 bases lay between the germline ends. CDR3 length equals 13 residues. CDR1 and CDR2 from the germline V gene are SGHRS and YFSETQ. DNA for the CDR3: TGCGCCAGCAGCTTGAAGATGACAGATACGCAGTATTTT. Translated, it gives CASSLKMTDTQYF.

This rearrangement joins TRBV5-1 to TRBJ1-6, with D tentatively TRBD1 (6 bases). CDR1 is SGHRS and CDR2 is YFSETQ in the germline V gene. The CDR3 length is 18 residues. V was shortened by 3 bases and J by 6 bases, with 22 bases between the two germline ends. The CDR3 spells CASSSRRDATGANSPLHF. The CDR3 DNA reads TGCGCCAGCAGCTCGAGACGAGACGCGACAGGAGCTAATTCACCCCTCCACTTT.

This sequence joins TRBV7-2 and TRBJ2-5, with TRBD2 matching 7 bases. This CDR3 has 14 residues. Germline-derived CDR1 and CDR2 are SGHTA and FQGNSA. Trimming took 6 bases from V and 3 from J; bases not matched to a gene: 7. The CDR3 region is CASSPKAGKETQYF. The DNA for the CDR3 is TGTGCCAGCAGTCCTAAAGCGGGGAAAGAGACCCAGTACTTC. The complete variable domain, with remaining parts taken from reference TRBV7-2 and TRBJ2-5, reads GAGVSQSPSNKVTEKGKDVELRCDPISGHTALYWYRQSLGQGLEFLIYFQGNSAPDKSGLPSDRFSAERTGGSVSTLTIQRTQQEDSAVYLCASSPKAGKETQYFGPGTRLLVL.

In this sample, this clonotype turned up many times. The rearrangement joins TRBV7-2 to TRBJ1-2, with 7 bases fitting TRBD1. The CDR3 is 15 amino acids. With V trimmed by 4 bases and J by 3 bases, 8 bases remained unmatched. The germline gives CDR1 SGHTA, CDR2 FQGNSA. The CDR3 here is CASSSPGTVHYGYTF. DNA for the CDR3: TGTGCCAGCAGCTCCCCCGGGACAGTTCACTATGGCTACACCTTC.

As to this clonotype: The junction does not match germline at one end; this may be a read error. The chain joins TRBV7-2 to TRBJ2-3; 12 nucleotides line up with TRBD2. The CDR3 loop spans 16 amino acids. Germline CDR1 and CDR2: SGHTA and FQGNSA. Here the CDR3 DNA reads TGTGCCAGCAGCCTACCTAGCGGGAGGGGCGCAGATCCGCAGTATTTT. Translated: CASSLPSGRGADPQYF.

Ten or more counts support this clonotype. The V and J genes are TRBV7-2 and TRBJ2-7; 7 nucleotides match TRBD1. V lost 6 bases, J lost 5 bases, and 10 bases stayed unmatched. The CDR3 totals 14 residues. Germline V gene lookup returns CDR1 SGHTA and CDR2 FQGNSA. CDR3 sequence (DNA): TGTGCCAGCAGTACTAGGACAGGTGGCAACGAGCAGTACTTC. Translation gives CASSTRTGGNEQYF.

The V gene is TRBV7-2, the J gene TRBJ2-4; D gene uncertain. The V and J ends lost 5 bases and 2 bases respectively, with 16 bases between them. The CDR3 contains 16 residues. In germline, CDR1 is SGHTA, CDR2 FQGNSA. The CDR3 bases are TGTGCCAGCAGCCCGGCCCCGGTCCTGTCCAAAAACATTCAGTACTTC. This sequence encodes CASSPAPVLSKNIQYF.

This clonotype appeared a few times. The chain carries TRBV10-2 and TRBJ2-1; possible D gene TRBD1, 6 bases. The CDR3 is 15 amino acids. V lost 7 bases to trimming and J lost 9 bases, with 22 bases between them. Germline CDR1 is WSHSY and CDR2 is SAAADI. CDR3 nucleotides: TGCGCCAGCACTGAAGAAGGGACACAGGGACGTGAGCAGTTCTTC. Translating gives CASTEEGTQGREQFF.

This clonotype was seen more than once but under ten times. The genes are TRBV9 and TRBJ2-1; D gene uncertain. CDR3 length equals 13 residues. Germline V lookup: CDR1 SGDLS, CDR2 YYNGEE. Trimming left V 0 bases short and J 9 bases short, with 10 bases between. For the CDR3, the DNA is TGTGCCAGCAGCGTAGCTCATGTCGGTGAGCAGTTCTTC. The encoded protein is CASSVAHVGEQFF.

The chain is built from TRBV29-1 and TRBJ1-1, with D uncertain. Trimming took 0 bases from V and 12 from J, leaving 17 bases between them. This CDR3 is 13 amino acids long. Germline V gene sequence: CDR1 SQVTM, CDR2 ANQGSEA. This chain's CDR3 is CSVEDAVFAATFF. As DNA, the CDR3 is TGCAGCGTTGAAGACGCAGTCTTCGCTGCGACTTTCTTT.

This clonotype was seen repeatedly, ten times or more. The chain links TRBV4-1 to TRBJ2-7; D may correspond to TRBD1 or TRBD2 (5 bases each). CDR1 and CDR2 (germline): MGHRA, YSYEKL. The V gene lost 5 bases and the J gene lost 6 bases, with 14 bases spanning the gap. This CDR3 has 13 residues. CDR3 sequence (DNA): TGCGCCAGCAGCGGGACCCGTTTAGGCGAGCAGTACTTC. The encoded protein is CASSGTRLGEQYF.

Comments on this clonotype: The junction differs from germline at one of its ends, possibly a read error. V gene TRBV4-3 combines with J gene TRBJ2-1, with 8 nucleotides matching TRBD2. The CDR3 contains 18 residues. Germline CDR1 reads LGHNA; CDR2 reads YSLEER. CDR3 nucleotide sequence: TGCGCCAGCAGCCAAGATAGCTGGACGAGCGGGAGAAACAAGGAGCAGTTCTTC. As protein: CASSQDSWTSGRNKEQFF.

This clonotype was counted between two and nine times. The chain has TRBV20-1 and TRBJ2-1, with D uncertain. The CDR3 loop spans 12 amino acids. V lost 0 bases to trimming and J lost 9 bases, with 9 bases between them. Per the germline V gene, CDR1 is DFQATT and CDR2 is SNEGSKA (reference sequence). The CDR3 here is CSARDPSGEQFF. The CDR3, as DNA: TGCAGTGCTAGAGATCCATCGGGTGAGCAGTTCTTC.